This TCR beta chain appears in the sequencing data of a study of somatic mutations in cytotoxic T cells in rheumatoid arthritis. Study-wide background: The researchers flow-sorted some T-cell populations stained with V beta antibodies and got nearly 100% purity, and these included V beta1+ cells sequenced for TCRB.

This CDR3 region has 17 residues. Germline V CDR1 and CDR2: MNHEY, SMNVEV (reference sequence). After removal of 2 bases from V and 2 bases from J, the junction contained 9 bases not matched to a gene. As concerns this clone: What it recognizes is unknown.

Repertoires were generated with immunoSEQ multiplex PCR, while TCRdb's copy carries only in-frame clones and drops some. This table holds about 10,000 clones, approximately 90% found once. Study-wide points: There was no significant difference in CD8+ T-cell clonality between rheumatoid arthritis patients and age-matched healthy controls.

This receptor was taken from a woman aged 18-35 years with rheumatoid arthritis. Sequenced material: CD8+ T cells sorted from blood. The chain links TRBV27 to TRBJ2-1; 7 bases match TRBD2. CDR3 amino acids: CASSLPSSAGAYNEQFF. The CDR3 DNA follows: TGTGCCAGCAGTTTACCGAGTTCCGCGGGAGCCTACAATGAGCAGTTCTTC.